Listed below are T cell receptor beta chains from one sample, sequenced in a study of PD-1 blockade in classical Hodgkin lymphoma. Generated by immunoSEQ multiplex PCR, the TCRdb table keeps only in-frame clones and is missing some. Of more than 12,000 clones in the sample, about 90% were seen once. The sequenced sample was CD8+ T cells from blood. The receptor source for this set is a human donor with classical Hodgkin lymphoma. Both conserved end residues are part of each CDR3. D genes are given only for firm matches. The size entry is marked missing in some rows and otherwise reads once, few, many or a size class.

j_gene: TRBJ2-1; v_gene: TRBV9; abundance: once; d_gene: .; CDR3aa: CASSLTRNLLHEQFF; CDR3nt: TGTGCCAGCAGCTTGACGCGTAACCTACTGCATGAGCAGTTCTTC
j_gene: TRBJ1-6; v_gene: TRBV27; abundance: .; d_gene: .; CDR3aa: CASSKNLSPKVALHF; CDR3nt: TGTGCCAGCAGTAAAAATCTTTCACCTAAGGTAGCCCTCCACTTT
j_gene: TRBJ2-7; v_gene: TRBV28; abundance: .; d_gene: .; CDR3aa: CASSLPAPAEQYF; CDR3nt: TGTGCCAGCAGTTTACCAGCCCCGGCAGAGCAGTACTTC
j_gene: TRBJ1-2; v_gene: TRBV6-6; abundance: .; d_gene: TRBD1; CDR3aa: CASSRRQGALYYGYTF; CDR3nt: TGTGCCAGCAGTCGGAGGCAGGGGGCGCTTTACTATGGCTACACCTTC
j_gene: TRBJ2-3; v_gene: TRBV7-9; abundance: .; d_gene: TRBD1; CDR3aa: CASSFEAGTGAITDTQYF; CDR3nt: TGTGCCAGCAGCTTCGAGGCCGGGACAGGGGCCATAACAGATACGCAGTATTTT
j_gene: TRBJ2-1; v_gene: TRBV5-1; abundance: .; d_gene: TRBD2; CDR3aa: CASSLFSGNSYNEQFF; CDR3nt: TGCGCCAGCAGCTTGTTTAGCGGGAACTCCTACAATGAGCAGTTCTTC
j_gene: TRBJ1-5; v_gene: TRBV5-5; abundance: .; d_gene: TRBD1; CDR3aa: CASSWGTGYQPQHF; CDR3nt: TGTGCCAGCAGCTGGGGGACAGGGTATCAGCCCCAGCATTTT
j_gene: TRBJ2-2; v_gene: TRBV7-3; abundance: few; d_gene: .; CDR3aa: CASSLLGAGELFF; CDR3nt: TGTGCCAGCAGCCTATTGGGAGCCGGGGAGCTGTTTTTT
j_gene: TRBJ2-1; v_gene: TRBV27; abundance: .; d_gene: TRBD1; CDR3aa: CASSLGQGARNEQFF; CDR3nt: TGTGCCAGCAGTTTAGGGCAGGGGGCACGCAATGAGCAGTTCTTC
j_gene: TRBJ1-2; v_gene: TRBV6-6; abundance: .; d_gene: .; CDR3aa: CASSHFRGVWGYTF; CDR3nt: TGTGCCAGCAGTCACTTCCGTGGGGTTTGGGGCTACACCTTC
j_gene: TRBJ2-4; v_gene: TRBV12-5; abundance: .; d_gene: .; CDR3aa: CASGLGGNIQYF; CDR3nt: TGTGCTAGTGGTTTAGGCGGAAACATTCAGTACTTC
j_gene: TRBJ2-2; v_gene: TRBV11-2; abundance: .; d_gene: .; CDR3aa: CASSLLGELFF; CDR3nt: TGTGCCAGCAGCTTGTTGGGGGAGCTGTTTTTT
j_gene: TRBJ2-7; v_gene: TRBV29-1; abundance: .; d_gene: .; CDR3aa: CSVESPYGLSYEQYF; CDR3nt: TGCAGCGTTGAGTCCCCCTACGGGTTATCCTACGAGCAGTACTTC
j_gene: TRBJ1-1; v_gene: TRBV19; abundance: .; d_gene: TRBD1; CDR3aa: CASSPTFIRDSQNTEAFF; CDR3nt: TGTGCCAGTTCCCCAACCTTCATTAGGGACAGTCAGAACACTGAAGCTTTCTTT
j_gene: TRBJ2-7; v_gene: TRBV15; abundance: .; d_gene: .; CDR3aa: CATSRDRREQYF; CDR3nt: TGTGCCACCAGCAGAGATCGGCGTGAGCAGTACTTC
j_gene: TRBJ2-1; v_gene: TRBV28; abundance: .; d_gene: .; CDR3aa: CAASRGPKVFNEQFF; CDR3nt: TGTGCAGCCTCCAGGGGCCCGAAAGTATTCAATGAGCAGTTCTTC
j_gene: TRBJ2-7; v_gene: TRBV27; abundance: .; d_gene: .; CDR3aa: CASSFAAGVGQYF; CDR3nt: TGTGCCAGCAGTTTCGCCGCAGGGGTTGGGCAGTACTTC
j_gene: TRBJ2-7; v_gene: TRBV27; abundance: .; d_gene: .; CDR3aa: CASSDHRYEQYF; CDR3nt: TGTGCCAGCAGTGACCACAGGTACGAGCAGTACTTC
j_gene: TRBJ2-7; v_gene: TRBV27; abundance: .; d_gene: .; CDR3aa: CASHGEGTAYEQYF; CDR3nt: TGTGCCAGCCACGGGGAGGGGACAGCCTACGAGCAGTACTTC
j_gene: TRBJ1-2; v_gene: TRBV28; abundance: .; d_gene: TRBD1; CDR3aa: CASRRDRGGYTF; CDR3nt: TGTGCCAGCAGGAGGGACAGGGGTGGCTACACCTTC
j_gene: TRBJ1-1; v_gene: TRBV14; abundance: .; d_gene: .; CDR3aa: CASSQVPGRDTEAFF; CDR3nt: TGTGCCAGCAGCCAAGTTCCCGGAAGGGACACTGAAGCTTTCTTT
j_gene: TRBJ1-1; v_gene: TRBV10-3; abundance: .; d_gene: .; CDR3aa: CAILSRGAEAFF; CDR3nt: TGTGCCATCCTCAGCCGCGGGGCTGAAGCTTTCTTT
j_gene: TRBJ2-7; v_gene: TRBV27; abundance: .; d_gene: TRBD1; CDR3aa: CASTTSGQGNYEQYF; CDR3nt: TGTGCCAGCACCACTTCCGGACAGGGTAACTACGAGCAGTACTTC
j_gene: TRBJ2-2; v_gene: TRBV5-1; abundance: .; d_gene: .; CDR3aa: CASSPFGGKVVTGELFF; CDR3nt: TGCGCCAGCAGCCCATTTGGGGGGAAAGTAGTCACCGGGGAGCTGTTTTTT
j_gene: TRBJ1-2; v_gene: TRBV28; abundance: .; d_gene: .; CDR3aa: CASTLLIQLNYGYTF; CDR3nt: TGTGCCAGCACATTATTAATACAGCTTAACTATGGCTACACCTTC
j_gene: TRBJ1-2; v_gene: TRBV7-9; abundance: .; d_gene: .; CDR3aa: CASSARDPSISNGYTF; CDR3nt: TGTGCCAGCAGCGCACGGGACCCGTCGATAAGCAATGGCTACACCTTC
j_gene: TRBJ2-1; v_gene: TRBV11-3; abundance: .; d_gene: TRBD2; CDR3aa: CASSSSGAEQFF; CDR3nt: TGTGCCAGCAGCTCGAGCGGGGCCGAGCAGTTCTTC
j_gene: TRBJ1-4; v_gene: TRBV13; abundance: .; d_gene: .; CDR3aa: CASSLGPPNHQVVGNEKLFF; CDR3nt: TGTGCCAGCAGCTTAGGCCCACCAAACCACCAGGTTGTGGGTAATGAAAAACTGTTTTTT
j_gene: TRBJ1-1; v_gene: TRBV2; abundance: .; d_gene: .; CDR3aa: CASQKGNTEAFF; CDR3nt: TGTGCCAGCCAAAAGGGTAACACTGAAGCTTTCTTT
j_gene: TRBJ2-5; v_gene: TRBV5-1; abundance: once; d_gene: TRBD2; CDR3aa: CASSPRLAGVSETQYF; CDR3nt: TGCGCCAGCAGTCCTCGACTAGCGGGAGTAAGTGAGACCCAGTACTTC
j_gene: TRBJ2-1; v_gene: TRBV2; abundance: .; d_gene: TRBD2; CDR3aa: CASSEELAPTYNEQFF; CDR3nt: TGTGCCAGCAGTGAGGAACTAGCGCCCACCTACAATGAGCAGTTCTTC
j_gene: TRBJ2-1; v_gene: TRBV28; abundance: .; d_gene: TRBD2; CDR3aa: CASSFDGLAGAYNEQFF; CDR3nt: TGTGCCAGCAGTTTCGATGGACTAGCGGGGGCATACAATGAGCAGTTCTTC
j_gene: TRBJ2-5; v_gene: TRBV9; abundance: .; d_gene: .; CDR3aa: CASSVDIDRGYGETQYF; CDR3nt: TGTGCCAGCAGCGTAGACATCGACAGAGGTTACGGAGAGACCCAGTACTTC
j_gene: TRBJ2-1; v_gene: TRBV19; abundance: .; d_gene: .; CDR3aa: CASSIVGGPTNEQFF; CDR3nt: TGTGCCAGTAGTATAGTGGGGGGACCAACGAATGAGCAGTTCTTC
j_gene: TRBJ2-3; v_gene: TRBV27; abundance: once; d_gene: .; CDR3aa: CASSLGLPGDTQYF; CDR3nt: TGTGCCAGCAGTTTGGGGCTTCCGGGGGATACGCAGTATTTT
j_gene: TRBJ2-1; v_gene: TRBV6-1; abundance: .; d_gene: .; CDR3aa: CASSDYRRAINEQFF; CDR3nt: TGTGCCAGCAGTGATTATCGCCGAGCCATCAATGAGCAGTTCTTC
j_gene: TRBJ2-1; v_gene: TRBV13; abundance: .; d_gene: TRBD1; CDR3aa: CASSSSGTGGNEQFF; CDR3nt: TGTGCCAGCAGTTCTTCCGGGACAGGAGGCAATGAGCAGTTCTTC
j_gene: TRBJ2-7; v_gene: TRBV7-6; abundance: .; d_gene: .; CDR3aa: CASSLDGYYEQYF; CDR3nt: TGTGCCAGCAGCTTAGACGGATACTACGAGCAGTACTTC
j_gene: TRBJ1-1; v_gene: TRBV30; abundance: .; d_gene: .; CDR3aa: CAWSVTENTEAFF; CDR3nt: TGTGCCTGGAGTGTAACGGAGAACACTGAAGCTTTCTTT
j_gene: TRBJ1-1; v_gene: TRBV4-1; abundance: .; d_gene: .; CDR3aa: CASSQVGLSPNTEAFF; CDR3nt: TGCGCCAGCAGCCAGGTGGGACTTTCCCCTAACACTGAAGCTTTCTTT
j_gene: TRBJ2-7; v_gene: TRBV11-1; abundance: .; d_gene: .; CDR3aa: CASSPIGTHSYEQYF; CDR3nt: TGTGCCAGCAGTCCTATAGGGACCCACTCCTACGAGCAGTACTTC
j_gene: TRBJ2-1; v_gene: TRBV7-8; abundance: .; d_gene: TRBD1; CDR3aa: CASSPRQGIDEQFF; CDR3nt: TGTGCCAGCAGCCCCCGACAGGGTATCGATGAGCAGTTCTTC
j_gene: TRBJ2-2; v_gene: TRBV9; abundance: once; d_gene: .; CDR3aa: CASSVVARGAVGTGELFF; CDR3nt: TGTGCCAGCAGCGTAGTAGCCCGTGGGGCGGTGGGCACCGGGGAGCTGTTTTTT
j_gene: TRBJ2-4; v_gene: TRBV29-1; abundance: .; d_gene: .; CDR3aa: CSVEDGGENIQYF; CDR3nt: TGCAGCGTTGAAGATGGGGGAGAGAACATTCAGTACTTC
j_gene: TRBJ1-3; v_gene: TRBV9; abundance: .; d_gene: .; CDR3aa: CASSVAGSGNTIYF; CDR3nt: TGTGCCAGCAGCGTCGCTGGCTCTGGAAACACCATATATTTT
j_gene: TRBJ2-2; v_gene: TRBV6-5; abundance: .; d_gene: .; CDR3aa: CATMGPGGELFF; CDR3nt: TGTGCCACAATGGGGCCGGGCGGGGAGCTGTTTTTT